This paragraph reports one T cell receptor (beta chain). CDR1 SQVTM and CDR2 ANQGSEA come from the germline V gene. Deletions cut 4 bases from V and 5 bases from J, with 13 bases between. This CDR3 is built from 13 residues. The sample is drawn from a study of CD8+CD57+ T cells in acquired aplastic anemia. Turning to the study itself: Each DNA sample taken from sorted CD4+ and CD8+ cells came to about 3.4 ug on average.

Selection for sequencing was limited to patients who had shown CD8+CD57+ cell expansion by flow cytometry. Patients were treatment-naive when blood was sampled. TCR beta VDJ and CDR3 were profiled, and genomic DNA was the template. TCRdb re-derived calls from the reads in MiXCR, one entry per CDR3 protein. The sample contains around 430,000 distinct CDR3 sequences, roughly 34% of which appear only once. The chain combines TRBV29-1 with TRBJ2-3; D is ambiguous. Sequenced material: sorted CD4+, CD8+, or CD8+CD57+ T cells (not recorded which) from PBMCs. The source of this sequence is a human donor with aplastic anemia. The CDR3 DNA sequence: TGCAGCGTTGTTAGGACCGTGGGAGATACGCAGTATTTT. Residues: CSVVRTVGDTQYF.